This passage covers 5 T cell receptor beta chains from one sample sequenced in a study of long-term antiretroviral therapy in people with HIV. At the survey level, the v3.0 immunoSEQ assay was run. Sequenced by immunoSEQ multiplex PCR; TCRdb stores in-frame clones only, minus some. Found here are tens of thousands of clones, about 80% of them singletons; the top ten hold approximately 6.3%. The specimen was unsorted PBMCs, collected 3.4 years after starting antiretroviral therapy. These receptors were taken from a young man with HIV.

This clone was picked up one time. The chain couples TRBV19 to TRBJ1-5; a weak D match, TRBD1 (6 bases). This CDR3 is 15 amino acids long. Trimming stripped 4 bases from V and 3 bases from J, with 13 bases between. Germline V gene lookup returns CDR1 LNHDA and CDR2 SQIVND (reference sequence). This CDR3 reads CASSNRELFNQPQHF. The CDR3 nucleotides read TGTGCCAGTAGTAACAGGGAGCTTTTCAATCAGCCCCAGCATTTT.

V is TRBV7-9 and J is TRBJ2-1; 11 bases line up with TRBD1. Trimming took 1 base from V and 5 from J; bases not matched to a gene: 4. This CDR3 comprises 16 residues. CDR1 and CDR2 (germline): SEHNR, FQNEAQ (reference sequence). In DNA, the CDR3 is TGTGCCAGCAGCTTAGGTGGGACAGGGGGGAACAATGAGCAGTTCTTC. It specifies CASSLGGTGGNNEQFF.

This chain links TRBV18 with TRBJ1-4; D unclear. The germline V and J ends were trimmed by 2 bases and 0 bases, with 7 bases remaining between them. There are 15 residues in the CDR3. Germline V CDR1 and CDR2: KGHSH, LQKENI. The CDR3 DNA follows: TGTGCCAGCTCACCATGGACCTCAACTAATGAAAAACTGTTTTTT. It translates to CASSPWTSTNEKLFF.

The DNA of the CDR3 is TGTGCCAGCAGCTTATCCCACTTTTCTGGCCAGGGGGCCCAGCCCCAGCATTTT. Its translation is CASSLSHFSGQGAQPQHF. V gene TRBV7-6 combines with J gene TRBJ1-5; 8 bases are shared with TRBD1. The CDR3 extends over 18 amino acids. Trimming removed 2 bases from V and 7 bases from J; junction bases left unmatched: 16. Germline CDR1 and CDR2: SGHVS and FNYEAQ. Combining the CDR3 with reference TRBV7-6 and TRBJ1-5 gives the whole variable domain GAGVSQSPRYKVTKRGQDVALRCDPISGHVSLYWYRQALGQGPEFLTYFNYEAQQDKSGLPNDRFSAERPEGSISTLTIQRTEQRDSAMYRCASSLSHFSGQGAQPQHFGDGTRLSIL.

This clone was observed once. The rearrangement joins TRBV9 to TRBJ2-5; D is undetermined. The CDR3 contains 15 residues. In germline, CDR1 is SGDLS, CDR2 YYNGEE. Trimming removed 4 bases from V and 5 bases from J, with 18 bases in between. This chain's CDR3 is CASSPLTLTRETQYF. DNA for the CDR3: TGTGCCAGCAGCCCTCTCACTTTGACAAGGGAGACCCAGTACTTC.